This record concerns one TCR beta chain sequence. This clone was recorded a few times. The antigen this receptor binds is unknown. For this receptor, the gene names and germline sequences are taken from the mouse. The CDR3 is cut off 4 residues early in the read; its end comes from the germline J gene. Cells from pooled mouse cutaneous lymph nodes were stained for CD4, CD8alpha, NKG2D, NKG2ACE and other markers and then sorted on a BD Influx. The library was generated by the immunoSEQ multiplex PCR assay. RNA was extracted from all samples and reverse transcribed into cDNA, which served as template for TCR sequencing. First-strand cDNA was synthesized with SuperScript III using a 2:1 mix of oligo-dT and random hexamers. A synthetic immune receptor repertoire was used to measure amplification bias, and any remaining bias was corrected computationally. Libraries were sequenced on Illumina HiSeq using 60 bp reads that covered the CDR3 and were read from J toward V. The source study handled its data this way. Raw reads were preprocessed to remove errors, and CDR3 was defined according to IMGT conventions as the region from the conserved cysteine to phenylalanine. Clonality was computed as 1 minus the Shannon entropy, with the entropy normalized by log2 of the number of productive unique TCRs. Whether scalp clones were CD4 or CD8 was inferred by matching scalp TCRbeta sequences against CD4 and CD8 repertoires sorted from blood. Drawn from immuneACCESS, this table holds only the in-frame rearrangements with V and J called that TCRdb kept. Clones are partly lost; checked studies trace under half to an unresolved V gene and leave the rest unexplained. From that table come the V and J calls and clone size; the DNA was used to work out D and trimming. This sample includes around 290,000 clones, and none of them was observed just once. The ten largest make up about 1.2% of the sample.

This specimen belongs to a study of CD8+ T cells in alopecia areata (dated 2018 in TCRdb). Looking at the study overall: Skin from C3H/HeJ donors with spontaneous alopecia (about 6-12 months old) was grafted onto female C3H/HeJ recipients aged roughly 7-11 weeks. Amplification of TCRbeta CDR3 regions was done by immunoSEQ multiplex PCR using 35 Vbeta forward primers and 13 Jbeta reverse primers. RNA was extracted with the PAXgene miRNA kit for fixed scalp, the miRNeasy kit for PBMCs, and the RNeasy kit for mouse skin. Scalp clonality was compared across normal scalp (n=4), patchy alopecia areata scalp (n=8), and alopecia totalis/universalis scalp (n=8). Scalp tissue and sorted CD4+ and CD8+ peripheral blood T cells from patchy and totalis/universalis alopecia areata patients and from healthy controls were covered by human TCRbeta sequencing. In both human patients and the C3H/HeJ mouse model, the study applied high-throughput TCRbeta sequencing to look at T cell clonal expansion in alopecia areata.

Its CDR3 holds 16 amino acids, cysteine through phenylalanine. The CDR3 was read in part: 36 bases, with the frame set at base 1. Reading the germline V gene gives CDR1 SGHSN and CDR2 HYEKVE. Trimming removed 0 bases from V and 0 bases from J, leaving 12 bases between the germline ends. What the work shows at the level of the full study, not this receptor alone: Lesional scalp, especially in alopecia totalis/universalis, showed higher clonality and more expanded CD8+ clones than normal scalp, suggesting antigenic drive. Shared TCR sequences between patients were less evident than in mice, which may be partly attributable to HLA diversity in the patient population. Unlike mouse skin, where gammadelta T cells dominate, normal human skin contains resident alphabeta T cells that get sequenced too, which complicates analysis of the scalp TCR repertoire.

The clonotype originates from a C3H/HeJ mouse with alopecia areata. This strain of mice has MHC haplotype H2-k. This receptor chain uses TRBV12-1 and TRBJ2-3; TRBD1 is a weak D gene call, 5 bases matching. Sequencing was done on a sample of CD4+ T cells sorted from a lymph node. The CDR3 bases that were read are TGTGCCAGCTCTCTCCATGACAGTTCTAGTGCAGAA. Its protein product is CASSLHDSSSAE. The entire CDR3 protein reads CASSLHDSSSAETLYF.